The 21 T cell receptor beta chains reported below all come from one sample, sequenced in a study of shared clonotypes between healthy human individuals. Using immunoSEQ multiplex PCR, the repertoire was profiled, and TCRdb retains in-frame clones only, with some absent. This table has some 1,900,000 clones, approximately 94% appearing once. CD8 cells regarded as naive lacked CD45RO, were positively chosen for CCR7, and omitted terminally differentiated effector memory CD45RA+ cells. Sequences were obtained from naive CD8+ T cells sorted from blood. These receptors all stem from a man between 18 and 35 years old in good health.

The V gene is TRBV4-3, the J gene TRBJ1-2, with D maybe TRBD1 (5 bases). Trimming pared 0 bases from V and 8 bases from J, leaving 16 bases between. In germline, CDR1 is LGHNA, CDR2 YSLEER. The CDR3 consists of 15 residues. The CDR3 DNA is TGCGCCAGCAGCCAAGATGTAGGGACTGCGGGCGGCTACACCTTC. Its protein product is CASSQDVGTAGGYTF.

This clone was seen once. The chain carries TRBV7-2 and TRBJ1-2; 7 bases are shared with TRBD1. V dropped 0 bases and J dropped 2; count of bases not matched to a gene: 6. The CDR3 covers 16 residues. Germline V gene sequence: CDR1 SGHTA, CDR2 FQGNSA. The CDR3, as DNA: TGTGCCAGCAGCTTAGCTCTGGAGGGGGCGAACTATGGCTACACCTTC. This gives the protein CASSLALEGANYGYTF.

The chain employs TRBV7-8 and TRBJ1-6; perhaps TRBD1 as D (5 bases). This CDR3 region has 18 residues. V was trimmed by 0 bases and J by 4 bases, leaving 16 bases between them. The germline gives CDR1 SGHVS, CDR2 FQNEAQ. Written as DNA, the CDR3 is TGTGCCAGCAGCTTAGCGGAACAGGTGGGGGATTATAATTCACCCCTCCACTTT. This gives the protein CASSLAEQVGDYNSPLHF. The whole variable domain, remainder taken from reference TRBV7-8 and TRBJ1-6, is GAGVSQSPRYKVAKRGQDVALRCDPISGHVSLFWYQQALGQGPEFLTYFQNEAQLDKSGLPSDRFFAERPEGSVSTLKIQRTQQEDSAVYLCASSLAEQVGDYNSPLHFGNGTRLTVT.

This clone was detected only a few times. The chain is built from TRBV19 and TRBJ1-1; D is ambiguous. Germline V gene sequence: CDR1 LNHDA, CDR2 SQIVND (reference sequence). The CDR3 contains 14 residues. Trimming shortened V by 3 bases and J by 5 bases, and 13 bases separated the two germline ends. The DNA for the CDR3 is TGTGCCAGTAGTATCCCACGGAAGGGAACTGAAGCTTTCTTT. Translating it yields CASSIPRKGTEAFF.

The V call is TRBV6-1, the J call TRBJ2-7; TRBD1 might be the D (6 bases). The CDR3 is 15 residues long. Trimming left V 3 bases short and J 1 base short, with 13 bases between. CDR1 and CDR2 from the germline V gene are MNHNS and SASEGT. The CDR3 sequence is CASSDTGHASYEQYF. CDR3 coding DNA: TGTGCCAGCAGTGATACGGGACACGCGTCCTACGAGCAGTACTTC.

This clone was observed a few times. The chain is built from TRBV9 and TRBJ2-2; maybe TRBD1 (5 bases). The V and J ends lost 5 bases and 6 bases respectively, with 14 bases between them. The CDR3 length is 14 residues. Germline V gene lookup returns CDR1 SGDLS and CDR2 YYNGEE. Here the CDR3 DNA reads TGTGCCAGCAGGGTGGGGCGTTCCTCCGGGGAGCTGTTTTTT. Amino acid sequence: CASRVGRSSGELFF.

This clone was seen once. This rearrangement joins TRBV25-1 to TRBJ2-7; tentatively, D is TRBD2 (5 bases). CDR3 length: 13 amino acids. The germline V and J ends were trimmed by 4 bases and 6 bases, with 13 bases remaining between them. The V gene's germline CDR1 is MGHDK and CDR2 SYGVNS. The CDR3 nucleotides read TGTGCCAGCAGTGTCGGGGTAACCTTCGAGCAGTACTTC. Translating gives CASSVGVTFEQYF.

As to this clone: The same CDR3 also results from other DNA sequences found in this sample. V gene TRBV30 combines with J gene TRBJ1-3; no clear D gene. There are 13 residues in the CDR3. In germline, CDR1 is GTSNPN, CDR2 SVGIG (reference sequence). V shed 3 bases and J shed 4 bases, with 10 bases lying between them. CDR3 amino acids: CAWSGVSGNTIYF. The DNA of the CDR3 is TGTGCCTGGAGCGGGGTATCCGGAAACACCATATATTTT.

In nucleotides, the CDR3 is TGTGCCAGCAGGGCCTCGTACTTCGATGAGCAGTTCTTC. Translated: CASRASYFDEQFF. The chain carries TRBV5-8 and TRBJ2-1; D remains unclear. The CDR3 spans 13 residues. V shed 5 bases and J shed 8 bases, with 14 bases lying between them. In germline, CDR1 is SGHTS, CDR2 YDEGEE.

The CDR3 region has the DNA TGCGCCAGCAGTGAGATGTCAGGGAACTACGAGCAGTACTTC. Its protein product is CASSEMSGNYEQYF. V gene TRBV10-1 combines with J gene TRBJ2-7; perhaps TRBD1 as D (5 bases). Trimming cost V 2 bases and J 3 bases, with 11 bases left between them. The germline gives CDR1 WNHNN, CDR2 SYGVQD (reference sequence). There are 14 residues in the CDR3.

Note on this clone: The sample contains more than one DNA sequence encoding this CDR3. The V gene is TRBV28, the J gene TRBJ2-3; D might be TRBD2 (5 bases). V was cut by 3 bases and J by 0 bases, with 7 bases left in between. CDR3 length: 14 residues. Germline V CDR1 and CDR2: MDHEN, SYDVKM. The chain's CDR3 is CASSFTGSTDTQYF. The DNA for the CDR3 is TGTGCCAGCAGTTTCACGGGGAGCACAGATACGCAGTATTTT.

The rearrangement links TRBV4-2 to TRBJ2-7; 9 nucleotides align to TRBD2. With 0 bases clipped from V and 4 bases from J, the junction kept 7 bases outside the gene matches. Germline loops: CDR1 LGHNA, CDR2 YNFKEQ. The CDR3 covers 16 residues. CDR3 in amino acids: CASSQEVGGGVYEQYF. DNA for the CDR3: TGTGCCAGCAGCCAAGAAGTTGGCGGGGGGGTGTACGAGCAGTACTTC.

The gene calls are TRBV7-9 and TRBJ2-1, with 10 bases aligning to TRBD2. Germline CDR1 and CDR2: SEHNR and FQNEAQ (reference sequence). CDR3 size: 16 residues. Germline trimming cut 4 bases from V and 7 bases from J; bases unmatched to any gene: 10. CDR3: CASSSEGSGRLNEQFF. The CDR3 DNA sequence: TGTGCCAGCAGCTCAGAAGGTAGCGGGAGGTTAAATGAGCAGTTCTTC.

The rearrangement joins TRBV5-6 to TRBJ1-2; 7 nucleotides align to TRBD1. The junction had 7 bases not matched to a gene; V was cut back by 4 bases and J by 4 bases. Germline lookup yields CDR1 SGHDT and CDR2 YYEEEE. The length of the CDR3 is 14 residues. For the CDR3, the DNA is TGTGCCAGCAGCGAGGGGACAGACCTCTATGGCTACACCTTC. Its translation: CASSEGTDLYGYTF.

On this clone: In the same sample, other DNA sequences code for this CDR3. The gene calls are TRBV6-5 and TRBJ1-1; 10 bases match TRBD1. CDR1 is MNHEY and CDR2 is SVGAGI in the germline V gene. V dropped 3 bases and J dropped 1; count of bases not matched to a gene: 2. This CDR3 has 15 residues. CDR3 in DNA: TGTGCCAGCAGTTATGGGACAGGGGCGAACACTGAAGCTTTCTTT. It is translated as CASSYGTGANTEAFF.

Regarding this clone: Other DNA sequences of this sample code for an identical CDR3. The chain couples TRBV6-5 to TRBJ2-2; D unclear. Germline lookup yields CDR1 MNHEY and CDR2 SVGAGI. This CDR3 is built from 15 residues. Trimming removed 0 bases from V and 1 base from J, with 6 bases in between. CDR3 DNA sequence: TGTGCCAGCAGTTACTCGACGGAGAACACCGGGGAGCTGTTTTTT. It encodes CASSYSTENTGELFF.

The chain carries TRBV29-1 and TRBJ1-1, with 7 bases identical to TRBD1. The V gene end was trimmed by 4 bases and the J gene end by 4 bases; junction bases not matched to a gene: 9. The germline CDR1 and CDR2 sequences are SQVTM and ANQGSEA. The CDR3 extends over 14 amino acids. The CDR3 spells CSVVGQGVSTEAFF. CDR3 sequence (DNA): TGCAGCGTTGTCGGGCAGGGGGTCAGCACTGAAGCTTTCTTT.

This clone occurred a few times. The rearrangement uses TRBV4-1 and TRBJ1-1; D ambiguous. V gave up 5 bases and J gave up 5 bases, with 9 bases separating them. Germline CDR1 is MGHRA and CDR2 is YSYEKL. The CDR3 loop spans 12 amino acids. The CDR3 loop reads CASSSLGTEAFF. The CDR3 DNA reads as TGCGCCAGCAGCTCCCTCGGAACTGAAGCTTTCTTT.

This rearrangement joins TRBV4-1 to TRBJ2-1; D gene uncertain. This CDR3 region has 12 residues. V lost 0 bases and J 10 bases, leaving 7 bases between the germline ends. Germline V lookup: CDR1 MGHRA, CDR2 YSYEKL. The CDR3 reads CASSQDFREQFF. Here the CDR3 DNA reads TGCGCCAGCAGCCAAGATTTCCGAGAGCAGTTCTTC.

This sequence joins TRBV15 and TRBJ1-2; no firm D call. V lost 0 bases, J lost 4 bases, and 12 bases lay in between. The CDR3 sequence is 15 residues long. CDR1 and CDR2 (germline): LNHNV, YYDKDF (reference sequence). CDR3 residues: CATSRDTDAVYGYTF. DNA for the CDR3: TGTGCCACCAGCAGAGATACGGACGCAGTCTATGGCTACACCTTC. Full variable domain (outside the CDR3, taken from reference TRBV15 and TRBJ1-2): DAMVIQNPRYQVTQFGKPVTLSCSQTLNHNVMYWYQQKSSQAPKLLFHYYDKDFNNEADTPDNFQSRRPNTSFCFLDIRSPGLGDTAMYLCATSRDTDAVYGYTFGSGTRLTVV.

CDR3 in DNA: TGTGCCAGCAGCCCCTCTTTACTAGCGGGATACAATGAGCAGTTCTTC. As protein: CASSPSLLAGYNEQFF. The chain couples TRBV9 to TRBJ2-1, with TRBD2 matching over 10 bases. CDR1 and CDR2 (germline): SGDLS, YYNGEE. The junction had 8 bases not matched to a gene; V was cut back by 4 bases and J by 4 bases. CDR3 length: 16 amino acids.